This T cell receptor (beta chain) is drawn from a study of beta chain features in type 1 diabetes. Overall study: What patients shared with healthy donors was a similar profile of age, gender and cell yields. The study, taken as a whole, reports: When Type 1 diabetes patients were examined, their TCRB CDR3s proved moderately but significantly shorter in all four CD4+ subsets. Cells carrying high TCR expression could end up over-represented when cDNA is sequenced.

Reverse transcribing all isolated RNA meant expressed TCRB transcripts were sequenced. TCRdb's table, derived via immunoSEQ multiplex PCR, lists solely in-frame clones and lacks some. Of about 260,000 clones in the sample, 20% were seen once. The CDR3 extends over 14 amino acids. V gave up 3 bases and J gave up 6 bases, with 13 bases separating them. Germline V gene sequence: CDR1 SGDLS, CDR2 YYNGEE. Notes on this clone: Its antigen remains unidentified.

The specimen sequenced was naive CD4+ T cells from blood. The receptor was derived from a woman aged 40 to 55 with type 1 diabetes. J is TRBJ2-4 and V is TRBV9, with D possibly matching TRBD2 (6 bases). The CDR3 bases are TGTGCCAGCAGCGAGGGACTTCCAATAAACATTCAGTACTTC. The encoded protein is CASSEGLPINIQYF.